A selection of T cell receptor beta chains follows, all from one sample in a study of cytomegalovirus exposure and HLA in healthy donors. Clones were read by immunoSEQ multiplex PCR, and TCRdb kept only the in-frame ones, dropping some. The data show about 200,000 clones, and the top ten clones hold less than 0.85%. Sequenced sample: PBMCs. The receptors come from a boy younger than 18 in good health and CMV-seronegative. Each CDR3 is given with its conserved first and last residue. Fields, in order: D gene, V gene, J gene, CDR3 protein, CDR3 DNA. The D gene is left open where the match is weak.

TRBD1	TRBV6-6	TRBJ1-5	CASSLTGHNQPQHF	TGTGCCAGCAGCTTGACAGGGCACAATCAGCCCCAGCATTTT
-	TRBV5-6	TRBJ2-2	CASSYVSFTGELFF	TGTGCCAGCAGCTATGTCTCTTTCACCGGGGAGCTGTTTTTT
TRBD2	TRBV5-1	TRBJ2-7	CASSLERGYEQYF	TGCGCCAGCAGCTTGGAGCGGGGCTACGAGCAGTACTTC
-	TRBV11-2	TRBJ2-1	CASSFSGGANEQFF	TGTGCCAGCAGCTTTTCTGGGGGGGCCAATGAGCAGTTCTTC
TRBD1	TRBV30	TRBJ2-1	CATKDWDRGGNEQFF	TGTGCCACGAAGGATTGGGACAGGGGAGGGAATGAGCAGTTCTTC
TRBD1	TRBV7-9	TRBJ1-1	CAGRLTGARRVGMNTEAFF	TGTGCCGGCAGGCTTACAGGGGCACGCCGGGTCGGGATGAACACTGAAGCTTTCTTT
-	TRBV6-1	TRBJ2-7	CASDTYYEQYF	TGTGCTAGCGACACTTACTACGAGCAGTACTTC
-	TRBV5-6	TRBJ2-6	CASSPPGGSGANVLTF	TGTGCCAGCAGTCCCCCCGGGGGTTCTGGGGCCAACGTCCTGACTTTC
TRBD2	TRBV2	TRBJ2-1	CASSEFGGVSYNEQFF	TGTGCCAGCAGTGAATTTGGGGGGGTGTCCTACAATGAGCAGTTCTTC
TRBD1	TRBV4-1	TRBJ2-2	CASSSTGGDTGELFF	TGCGCCAGCAGCTCTACAGGGGGTGACACCGGGGAGCTGTTTTTT
-	TRBV25-1	TRBJ1-1	CASIDSSNTEAFF	TGTGCCAGCATCGACAGTTCCAACACTGAAGCTTTCTTT
TRBD2	TRBV13	TRBJ2-5	CASSGPTSGGPFQETQYF	TGTGCCAGCAGCGGACCGACTAGCGGGGGGCCTTTCCAAGAGACCCAGTACTTC
TRBD1	TRBV19	TRBJ2-7	CASSIGTGNPYEQYF	TGTGCCAGTAGTATAGGGACAGGGAATCCCTACGAGCAGTACTTC
TRBD1	TRBV23-1	TRBJ1-5	CASSQSGTGVNQPQHF	TGCGCCAGCAGTCAATCGGGGACAGGGGTTAATCAGCCCCAGCATTTT
-	TRBV5-6	TRBJ2-7	CASSFTLSSYEQYF	TGTGCCAGCAGCTTTACGTTGAGCTCCTACGAGCAGTACTTC
-	TRBV7-2	TRBJ1-2	CASTPGVEGGGYTF	TGTGCCAGCACCCCCGGGGTTGAAGGAGGCGGCTACACCTTC
TRBD1	TRBV2	TRBJ2-7	CASSGTGTYEQYF	TGTGCCAGCAGCGGGACAGGGACCTACGAGCAGTACTTC
-	TRBV6-5	TRBJ1-1	CASTIIGQLNTEAFF	TGTGCCAGCACCATCATAGGACAGCTGAACACTGAAGCTTTCTTT
-	TRBV5-7	TRBJ2-5	CASFSGGHHVKTQYF	TGTGCCAGTTTCTCGGGGGGCCACCATGTGAAGACCCAGTACTTC
-	TRBV5-6	TRBJ1-5	CASSFGGHSVYSNQPQHF	TGTGCCAGCAGCTTTGGGGGACACAGTGTTTATAGCAATCAGCCCCAGCATTTT
-	TRBV6-1	TRBJ1-6	CASSNGQYNSPLHF	TGTGCCAGCAGCAATGGACAGTATAATTCACCCCTCCACTTT
-	TRBV2	TRBJ2-2	CASSPGVNTGELFF	TGTGCCAGCTCCCCGGGGGTGAACACCGGGGAGCTGTTTTTT
TRBD2	TRBV28	TRBJ2-1	CASSLWPPGGGGYNEQFF	TGTGCCAGCAGTTTATGGCCCCCCGGGGGCGGGGGGTACAATGAGCAGTTCTTC
-	TRBV19	TRBJ1-5	CASSIVSGRYSNQPQHF	TGTGCCAGTAGTATAGTTTCAGGGCGGTATAGCAATCAGCCCCAGCATTTT
TRBD1	TRBV28	TRBJ1-1	CASIRQGWARRAFF	TGTGCCAGCATTAGACAGGGTTGGGCGAGGAGAGCTTTCTTT
-	TRBV11-1	TRBJ1-3	CASSFQGSSGNTIYF	TGTGCCAGCAGCTTCCAGGGGAGCTCTGGAAACACCATATATTTT
-	TRBV12-5	TRBJ2-1	CASGLVLGDPTGNEQFF	TGTGCTAGTGGTTTGGTACTGGGAGACCCTACGGGGAATGAGCAGTTCTTC
TRBD1	TRBV2	TRBJ1-4	CASSWDRGDLQVKLFF	TGTGCCAGCAGTTGGGACAGGGGGGACCTTCAAGTAAAACTGTTTTTT
-	TRBV5-1	TRBJ1-5	CASSPGDTEPQHF	TGCGCCAGCAGCCCCGGGGATACCGAGCCCCAGCATTTT
-	TRBV28	TRBJ1-1	CASTLGRLGSTEAFF	TGTGCCAGCACCCTTGGGAGGTTGGGGAGCACTGAAGCTTTCTTT
-	TRBV5-1	TRBJ2-7	CASSLETGIEDEQYF	TGCGCCAGCAGCTTGGAGACGGGGATTGAGGACGAGCAGTACTTC
-	TRBV5-1	TRBJ2-3	CASSPSGDTQYF	TGCGCCAGCAGCCCTAGTGGAGATACGCAGTATTTT
-	TRBV19	TRBJ2-1	CASSTGTLGYNEQFF	TGTGCCAGTAGTACAGGGACTCTGGGCTACAATGAGCAGTTCTTC
TRBD1	TRBV7-9	TRBJ2-1	CASSSRQGNEQFF	TGTGCCAGCAGCTCTAGACAGGGGAATGAGCAGTTCTTC
-	TRBV6-1	TRBJ2-7	CASSESEQYF	TGTGCCAGCAGTGAATCTGAGCAGTACTTC
-	TRBV7-6	TRBJ2-7	CASSLGTEGAYEQYF	TGTGCCAGCAGCTTAGGGACAGAGGGGGCCTACGAGCAGTACTTC
TRBD1	TRBV11-3	TRBJ2-7	CASSSAFGTEDEQYF	TGTGCCAGCAGCTCAGCTTTTGGGACAGAAGACGAGCAGTACTTC
-	TRBV10-2	TRBJ1-3	CASSERSRQNGNTIYF	TGCGCCAGCAGTGAGAGAAGTAGACAGAACGGAAACACCATATATTTT
-	TRBV7-6	TRBJ2-7	CASSPGDSSYEQYF	TGTGCCAGCAGCCCGGGGGACAGCTCCTACGAGCAGTACTTC